Listed below are T cell receptor beta chains from one sample, sequenced in a study of cytomegalovirus exposure and HLA in healthy donors. Profiled with immunoSEQ multiplex PCR; TCRdb holds only in-frame clones, not every one. The table includes 180,000 or so clones, 86% detected once. Input material: PBMCs. Every receptor here comes from a woman aged 25 to 39 in good health and CMV-seronegative. CDR3s leave out the opening cysteine and the closing phenylalanine or tryptophan. Fields, in order: V gene, CDR3 length, J gene, CDR3 protein.

V: TRBV19
length: 13
J: TRBJ2-7
CDR3: ASSTRDRGRVMEY

V: TRBV7-9
length: 12
J: TRBJ1-2
CDR3: ASSLVGTGVGYT

V: TRBV2
length: 11
J: TRBJ2-7
CDR3: ASSEAGRYEQY

V: TRBV10-2
length: 13
J: TRBJ2-7
CDR3: ASSELRGSSYEQY

V: TRBV10-1
length: 14
J: TRBJ2-7
CDR3: ASSAGGGRGITEQY

V: TRBV7-8
length: 12
J: TRBJ2-6
CDR3: ASSLTTGANVLT

V: TRBV5-1
length: 13
J: TRBJ2-5
CDR3: ASSLRLAGGETQY

V: TRBV5-1
length: 13
J: TRBJ2-3
CDR3: ASSLGSSLGDTQY

V: TRBV9
length: 12
J: TRBJ1-4
CDR3: ASSVGGDAEKLF

V: TRBV7-6
length: 14
J: TRBJ2-2
CDR3: ASSLIGQSNTGELF

V: TRBV28
length: 11
J: TRBJ2-7
CDR3: ASSPSLRFEQY

V: TRBV28
length: 13
J: TRBJ1-5
CDR3: ASSSQVGGWQPQH

V: TRBV5-1
length: 14
J: TRBJ2-2
CDR3: ASSKGTVANTGELF

V: TRBV11-3
length: 11
J: -
CDR3: ASSQQAGNEQY

V: TRBV28
length: 12
J: TRBJ1-2
CDR3: ASSFGRGDYGYT

V: TRBV29-1
length: 10
J: TRBJ2-1
CDR3: SVSVSYNEQF

V: TRBV28
length: 9
J: TRBJ2-5
CDR3: ASSSSETQY

V: TRBV29-1
length: 10
J: TRBJ2-7
CDR3: SVVLYGHEQY

V: TRBV27
length: 15
J: TRBJ2-4
CDR3: ASRPGTGFEAKNIQY

V: TRBV5-1
length: 14
J: TRBJ2-5
CDR3: ASSLLPNRGLETQY

V: TRBV6-1
length: 12
J: TRBJ2-1
CDR3: ASSAGGTYNEQF

V: TRBV6-1
length: 12
J: TRBJ2-4
CDR3: ASSARGRGNIQY

V: TRBV2
length: 12
J: TRBJ2-5
CDR3: ASKSSGGGETQY

V: TRBV9
length: 13
J: TRBJ2-7
CDR3: ASSEGDRASYEQY

V: TRBV5-1
length: 13
J: TRBJ2-3
CDR3: ASSFLGAQPDTQY

V: TRBV29-1
length: 12
J: TRBJ2-1
CDR3: SVEGEYSYNEQF

V: TRBV21-1
length: 12
J: TRBJ1-1
CDR3: ASSKREANTEAF

V: TRBV5-1
length: 14
J: TRBJ2-3
CDR3: ASTQFSSGPTDTQY

V: TRBV19
length: 13
J: TRBJ1-1
CDR3: ASSIAQGVSTEAF

V: TRBV5-1
length: 15
J: TRBJ1-1
CDR3: ASSSQGQGRYSTEAF

V: TRBV28
length: 9
J: TRBJ1-5
CDR3: ASSSSQPQH

V: TRBV18
length: 9
J: TRBJ2-1
CDR3: ASSPQEVWF

V: TRBV5-5
length: 12
J: TRBJ1-2
CDR3: ASSLMDRFYGYT

V: TRBV5-4
length: 12
J: TRBJ1-2
CDR3: ASSLDRRGYGYT

V: TRBV11-2
length: 12
J: TRBJ1-3
CDR3: ASSLNQGENTIY

V: TRBV11-3
length: 13
J: TRBJ2-7
CDR3: ASSLGNRGLGEQY

V: TRBV30
length: 11
J: TRBJ2-1
CDR3: AWSGTGYNEQF

V: TRBV7-3
length: 12
J: TRBJ2-7
CDR3: ASSLTAWSDEQY

V: TRBV4-1
length: 13
J: TRBJ2-6
CDR3: ASSPGGSGANVLT

V: TRBV6-6
length: 12
J: TRBJ2-7
CDR3: ASSYGRAVEEQY

V: TRBV4-1
length: 9
J: TRBJ2-3
CDR3: ASRFGTWQY

V: TRBV7-8
length: 12
J: TRBJ2-5
CDR3: ASSAQGSGGTQY

V: TRBV19
length: 11
J: TRBJ1-5
CDR3: ASSMRDNQPQH

V: TRBV28
length: 11
J: TRBJ2-3
CDR3: ASSPQSTDTQY

V: TRBV19
length: 16
J: TRBJ2-7
CDR3: ASSIDSRTSGRTYEQY

V: TRBV21-1
length: 12
J: TRBJ1-2
CDR3: ASSPRRYNYGYT

V: TRBV14
length: 13
J: TRBJ1-2
CDR3: ASSPRGGSNYGYT

V: TRBV28
length: 13
J: TRBJ1-1
CDR3: ASSLPGTANTEAF

V: TRBV6-1
length: 11
J: TRBJ2-7
CDR3: AARTGGTYEQY

V: TRBV5-5
length: 12
J: TRBJ2-3
CDR3: ASSLMASTDTQY

V: TRBV6-6
length: 12
J: TRBJ2-7
CDR3: ASNPTGGFHEQY

V: TRBV4-1
length: 18
J: -
CDR3: ASSRAPLIAGGSPSNEQY

V: TRBV18
length: 13
J: TRBJ1-2
CDR3: ASSPRGQPSDGYT